The subject of this entry is one T cell receptor (beta chain). What it binds is not known. From germline, CDR1 is GTSNPN and CDR2 SVGIG (reference sequence). J lost 6 bases, V lost 5 bases, and 3 bases had no gene match. The CDR3 covers 13 residues. Libraries were prepared by immunoSEQ multiplex PCR; TCRdb keeps only in-frame clonotypes and omits some of them. Here the sample spans more than 2 million clones, approximately 95% being singletons. This sample was included in a study of shared clonotypes between healthy human individuals. Study outcomes and limitations: Generally, estimated richness proved larger in naive subsets than it did in memory subsets.

The TCR was taken from a man aged 18 to 30 in good health. The specimen sequenced was naive CD4+ T cells sorted from blood. Subset in this sample: CD45RA+ positively selected. V and J are TRBV30 and TRBJ1-5; 11 bases align to TRBD1. The CDR3: CAWPGTGGQPQHF. The CDR3 DNA reads TGTGCCTGGCCCGGGACAGGGGGTCAGCCCCAGCATTTT.